These T cell receptor beta chains were read from a single sample in a study of cytomegalovirus exposure and HLA in healthy donors. The repertoire was sequenced with immunoSEQ multiplex PCR; TCRdb's copy has only in-frame clones and lacks some. This sample carries about 150,000 clones, around 78% of them seen once, and the ten largest clones take over 3%. The sample comprised PBMCs. The receptors originated from a woman in her forties or fifties in good health and CMV-seropositive. Both conserved end residues are part of each CDR3. The order of the fields is clone size, D gene, J gene, V gene, CDR3 protein, CDR3 DNA. D genes are given only for firm matches. Clone size is stated in some rows and not others, as once, few, many or a class when expanded.

NA TRBD2 TRBJ2-1 TRBV27 CASSSPPLAGIEQFF TGTGCCAGCAGTTCCCCCCCATTAGCGGGAATTGAGCAGTTCTTC
few NA TRBJ1-1 TRBV10-2 CASSEEAGPFTEAFF TGCGCCAGCAGTGAGGAGGCAGGGCCGTTCACTGAAGCTTTCTTT
NA NA TRBJ2-7 TRBV6-1 CASSESGRFYEQYF TGTGCCAGCAGTGAATCCGGCAGGTTCTACGAGCAGTACTTC
once NA TRBJ1-2 TRBV7-2 CASSSTGYGYTF TGTGCCAGCAGCTCTACTGGCTATGGCTACACCTTC
NA NA TRBJ1-1 TRBV7-2 CASSLDRENTEAFF TGTGCCAGCAGCTTAGACCGGGAGAACACTGAAGCTTTCTTT
once TRBD1 TRBJ1-1 TRBV7-6 CASSLGQGNTEAFF TGTGCCAGCAGCTTGGGACAGGGGAACACTGAAGCTTTCTTT
few NA TRBJ2-1 TRBV11-3 CASSFQQGHNEQFF TGTGCCAGCAGCTTTCAGCAGGGGCACAATGAGCAGTTCTTC
NA NA TRBJ2-1 TRBV19 CASSSTGGDNEQFF TGTGCCAGTAGTTCCACAGGTGGCGACAATGAGCAGTTCTTC
once TRBD2 TRBJ2-7 TRBV4-3 CASSLGGGEGSEQYF TGCGCCAGCAGCCTCGGGGGAGGGGAGGGGAGTGAGCAGTACTTC
NA TRBD1 TRBJ2-7 TRBV5-1 CASSLLQGANYEQYF TGCGCCAGCAGCTTGTTACAGGGGGCCAACTACGAGCAGTACTTC
few TRBD1 TRBJ1-1 TRBV2 CASSERQGWYTEAFF TGTGCCAGCAGTGAACGACAGGGGTGGTACACTGAAGCTTTCTTT
NA TRBD2 TRBJ2-5 TRBV11-3 CASSLGLGGTRETQYF TGTGCCAGCAGCTTAGGTCTGGGGGGGACTCGGGAGACCCAGTACTTC
NA NA TRBJ2-3 TRBV27 CASSLTRNAEYPSTDTQYF TGTGCCAGCAGTTTAACGCGGAACGCGGAGTATCCTAGCACAGATACGCAGTATTTT
NA TRBD1 TRBJ2-5 TRBV2 CASRGTGGKVETQYF TGTGCCAGCAGGGGGACAGGGGGCAAGGTGGAGACCCAGTACTTC
once NA TRBJ2-7 TRBV20-1 CSASGTYEQYF TGCAGTGCTAGCGGGACATACGAGCAGTACTTC
NA NA TRBJ1-5 TRBV19 CAISDSSNQPQHF TGTGCCATCTCCGACAGTAGCAATCAGCCCCAGCATTTT
NA TRBD1 TRBJ2-5 TRBV5-1 CASSPDRGGTQYF TGCGCCAGCAGCCCAGACAGGGGAGGGACCCAGTACTTC
few TRBD2 TRBJ2-1 TRBV7-2 CASSLEGTSGRSNEQFF TGTGCCAGCAGCTTAGAGGGGACTAGCGGGAGGTCAAATGAGCAGTTCTTC
NA TRBD2 TRBJ2-2 TRBV6-5 CASTPGLAATGELFF TGTGCCAGCACCCCGGGACTAGCGGCCACCGGGGAGCTGTTTTTT
NA TRBD1 TRBJ1-1 TRBV19 CASSMDRGTEAFF TGTGCCAGTAGTATGGACAGGGGTACTGAAGCTTTCTTT
NA NA TRBJ1-2 TRBV6-5 CASSPLGGTGYTF TGTGCCAGCAGTCCCCTCGGAGGGACTGGCTACACCTTC
few TRBD2 TRBJ2-1 TRBV2 CARSGGASYNEQFF TGTGCCAGGAGCGGGGGGGCCTCCTACAATGAGCAGTTCTTC
NA TRBD1 TRBJ1-5 TRBV10-3 CAISSQRTGDSNQPQHF TGTGCCATCAGTTCCCAAAGGACAGGGGATAGCAATCAGCCCCAGCATTTT
NA NA TRBJ1-6 TRBV27 CASSSNRGNSPLHF TGTGCCAGCAGTTCGAATAGGGGAAATTCACCCCTCCACTTT
NA NA TRBJ2-4 TRBV6-6 CASSYSRADQNIQYF TGTGCCAGCAGTTACTCCAGGGCAGATCAAAACATTCAGTACTTC
NA TRBD1 TRBJ2-5 TRBV2 CASLAGGAGETQYF TGTGCCAGCTTGGCAGGGGGCGCAGGGGAGACCCAGTACTTC
NA NA TRBJ1-5 TRBV12-5 CASGLRGMSNQPQHF TGTGCTAGTGGTTTAAGGGGAATGAGCAATCAGCCCCAGCATTTT
NA NA TRBJ2-6 TRBV30 CACIAAGSGANVLTF TGTGCCTGCATAGCTGCGGGCTCTGGGGCCAACGTCCTGACTTTC
NA NA TRBJ1-2 TRBV30 CAWTLQRNYGYTF TGTGCCTGGACCTTGCAGAGGAACTATGGCTACACCTTC
once NA TRBJ1-5 TRBV19 CASSIGPEGIPQHF TGTGCCAGTAGTATAGGTCCCGAGGGTATACCCCAGCATTTT
NA NA TRBJ1-5 TRBV5-1 CASSVVGGADQPQHF TGCGCCAGCAGCGTGGTGGGGGGGGCAGATCAGCCCCAGCATTTT
NA NA TRBJ1-1 TRBV19 CASRFSDTEAFF TGTGCTAGTAGATTCAGCGACACTGAAGCTTTCTTT
NA NA TRBJ1-5 TRBV28 CASSSDLRGYNQPQHF TGTGCCAGCAGTTCCGACCTCAGGGGATACAATCAGCCCCAGCATTTT
NA NA TRBJ1-2 TRBV4-2 CASSLFPAGGYTF TGTGCCAGCAGCCTTTTCCCGGCGGGGGGCTACACCTTC
NA TRBD1 TRBJ1-2 TRBV10-3 CAIGRQGAESGYTF TGTGCCATCGGAAGACAGGGGGCGGAAAGTGGCTACACCTTC
NA TRBD1 TRBJ1-2 TRBV9 CASSDRGNNYGYTF TGTGCCAGCAGCGACAGGGGAAACAACTATGGCTACACCTTC
NA TRBD2 TRBJ2-5 TRBV11-2 CASSLVGGSASGWETQYF TGTGCCAGCAGCTTAGTAGGCGGGTCCGCTAGCGGGTGGGAGACCCAGTACTTC
NA NA TRBJ1-3 TRBV10-1 CASSDPGHRFSGNTIYF TGCGCCAGCAGTGACCCGGGACACCGATTCTCTGGAAACACCATATATTTT
NA NA TRBJ2-5 TRBV7-9 CASSSQGYETQYF TGTGCCAGCAGCTCACAGGGTTACGAGACCCAGTACTTC
NA TRBD2 TRBJ2-3 TRBV5-1 CASSATSVETTDTQYF TGCGCCAGCAGCGCGACTAGCGTCGAGACCACAGATACGCAGTATTTT
NA NA TRBJ1-6 TRBV7-2 CASSLTNSPLHF TGTGCCAGCAGCTTAACAAATTCACCCCTCCACTTT
once NA TRBJ1-2 TRBV6-5 CASSHGVSGYTF TGTGCCAGCAGTCACGGAGTAAGCGGCTACACCTTC
NA NA TRBJ1-6 TRBV9 CASSVLNSPLHF TGTGCCAGCAGCGTCCTCAATTCACCCCTCCACTTT
once TRBD1 TRBJ1-4 TRBV7-9 CASSIQGIEKLFF TGTGCCAGCAGCATACAGGGGATAGAAAAACTGTTTTTT
NA NA TRBJ1-4 TRBV2 CASSQGHGGNEKLFF TGTGCCAGCAGTCAGGGGCATGGGGGTAATGAAAAACTGTTTTTT
NA TRBD1 TRBJ1-1 TRBV6-1 CASVRDRVNTEAFF TGTGCCAGTGTCCGGGACAGGGTGAACACTGAAGCTTTCTTT
NA NA TRBJ2-3 TRBV7-8 CASSLGLGGADTQYF TGTGCCAGCAGCTTAGGTCTGGGAGGTGCAGATACGCAGTATTTT
NA NA TRBJ2-7 TRBV7-9 CASSLGVGGAYQYF TGTGCCAGCAGCTTAGGCGTCGGGGGTGCTTACCAGTACTTC
NA NA TRBJ2-5 TRBV10-2 CASSAGQETQYF TGCGCCAGCAGTGCGGGGCAAGAGACCCAGTACTTC
NA TRBD1 TRBJ2-7 TRBV11-2 CASSLARDSKSGSYEQYF TGTGCCAGCAGCTTAGCCAGGGACAGCAAATCAGGCTCCTACGAGCAGTACTTC
NA TRBD1 TRBJ1-5 TRBV2 CATSPQGARSNQPQHF TGTGCCACCTCGCCTCAGGGGGCGCGGAGCAATCAGCCCCAGCATTTT
NA TRBD2 TRBJ2-5 TRBV9 CASSLDGLAAETQYF TGTGCCAGCAGCCTAGACGGACTAGCGGCAGAGACCCAGTACTTC
NA NA TRBJ1-1 TRBV4-3 CASSQDLRGGEAFF TGCGCCAGCAGCCAAGATCTTAGAGGCGGTGAAGCTTTCTTT
NA TRBD1 TRBJ1-2 TRBV9 CASSVEEGAYGYTF TGTGCCAGCAGCGTAGAGGAGGGGGCCTATGGCTACACCTTC
NA TRBD2 TRBJ2-1 TRBV29-1 CSVGTEREVYNEQFF TGCAGCGTTGGCACGGAGCGGGAGGTCTACAATGAGCAGTTCTTC
NA NA TRBJ1-1 TRBV4-2 CASSQDQGGAAFF TGTGCCAGCAGCCAAGATCAGGGAGGGGCAGCTTTCTTT
NA NA TRBJ2-5 TRBV7-9 CASSLIGGGRETQYF TGTGCCAGCAGCTTAATAGGAGGGGGCCGGGAGACCCAGTACTTC
NA TRBD2 TRBJ2-3 TRBV7-3 CASSSSGRKDTQYF TGTGCCAGCAGCTCAAGCGGGAGGAAAGATACGCAGTATTTT